This TCR beta chain appears in the sequencing data of a study of vaccination and CD4 T cells after COVID-19. At the level of the study: The peptides that stimulated the cells were overlapping spike peptides from SARS-CoV-2, HCoV-NL63, HCoV-OC43 and HCoV-229E. Study-wide results and caveats: Median numbers of SARS-CoV-2-reactive clonotypes increased from approximately 21 to 40 (not a significant change).

Researchers used the Oncomine TCR Beta short-read assay to sequence DNA from cultured CD4+ T cells. TCRdb re-derived calls from the PCR reads in MiXCR, one entry per CDR3 protein. The sample records over 25,000 distinct CDR3 sequences, about 60% being singletons. A word on this clonotype: Its antigen remains unidentified.

Germline V gene data show CDR1 as SEHNR and CDR2 as FQNEAQ (reference sequence). CDR3 length: 15 residues. V was shortened by 2 bases and J by 2 bases, with 10 bases between the two germline ends. Treatment described: roughly 10-day PBMC culture with coronavirus spike peptide pools or control peptides (ViraFEST assay). ViraFEST sequenced TCRs after peptide-pool expansion of antigen-specific T cells. Every well contained 2.1 million or so PBMCs, which were grown with approximately 10 IU/ml IL-2 and roughly 9.7 ug/ml peptide pools. V is TRBV7-9 and J is TRBJ1-5; D gene uncertain. The input for sequencing was CD4+ T cells from blood, cultured in vitro, taken after SARS-CoV-2 vaccination. The clonotype was recovered from a human donor who received a COVID-19 vaccine. The CDR3 DNA is TGTGCCAGCAGCTTAAATGAGGGAGGCAATCAGCCCCAGCATTTT. This translates into CASSLNEGGNQPQHF.